Shown below are 13 T cell receptor beta chains from a single sample sequenced in a study of T cell responses to AZD1222 COVID-19 vaccine. The data were produced by immunoSEQ multiplex PCR, yet TCRdb's version contains in-frame clones alone and is incomplete. The data hold about 93,000 clones, with 75% to 90% observed a single time. This sample comprised peripheral blood, obtained 28 days after the second AZD1222 dose. Receptors were obtained from an adult who received the AZD1222 COVID-19 vaccine.

V and J are TRBV2 and TRBJ1-2; 8 nucleotides line up with TRBD1. The CDR3 runs to 12 residues. Per germline, CDR1 SNHLY and CDR2 FYNNEI. The J segment lost 8 bases and the V segment lost 5 bases, leaving 4 bases of the junction unmatched. DNA of the CDR3: TGTGCCAGCAGTCGGACAGGGAGAGGCTACACCTTC. It codes for CASSRTGRGYTF.

This chain connects TRBV2 to TRBJ2-1; TRBD2 matches 8 bases. J was trimmed by 7 bases and V by 4 bases; bases with no gene match: 9. In germline, CDR1 is SNHLY, CDR2 FYNNEI. There are 15 residues in the CDR3. The CDR3 DNA reads as TGTGCCAGCAGTGGGGGGGCTAGCGGGCTGAATGAGCAGTTCTTC. Translating gives CASSGGASGLNEQFF.

J is TRBJ1-5 and V is TRBV24-1, with 10 bases aligning to TRBD1. The trim removed 5 bases at V and 11 bases at J, leaving 23 bases unmatched. The CDR3 loop spans 19 amino acids. CDR1 is KGHDR and CDR2 is SFDVKD in the germline V gene. In DNA form, the CDR3 reads TGTGCCACCAGTGCCTTCAAGACAGGGGGCGAGAGGCCCTGGCTGTCCCAGCATTTT. Its protein is CATSAFKTGGERPWLSQHF.

The genes are TRBV5-1 and TRBJ2-3, with 14 nucleotides matching TRBD2. Germline values: CDR1 SGHRS, CDR2 YFSETQ. With V trimmed by 4 bases and J by 4 bases, 8 bases remained unmatched. CDR3 length: 17 residues. CDR3 sequence reads: CASSPGTSGSGADTQYF. The CDR3 nucleotides read TGCGCCAGCAGCCCCGGGACTAGCGGGAGTGGGGCAGATACGCAGTATTTT. Drawing the rest from reference TRBV5-1 and TRBJ2-3, the complete variable domain is KAGVTQTPRYLIKTRGQQVTLSCSPISGHRSVSWYQQTPGQGLQFLFEYFSETQRNKGNFPGRFSGRQFSNSRSEMNVSTLELGDSALYLCASSPGTSGSGADTQYFGPGTRLTVL.

This CDR3 reads CASSPGLAGGETQYF. The CDR3 DNA reads TGTGCCAGCAGCCCCGGACTAGCGGGAGGAGAGACCCAGTACTTC. The chain couples TRBV6-5 to TRBJ2-5, with 14 bases aligning to TRBD2. The CDR3 spans 15 residues. Germline V lookup: CDR1 MNHEY, CDR2 SVGAGI. The V and J ends lost 6 bases and 4 bases, in that order; junction bases with no gene match: 4.

The rearrangement uses TRBV12-5 and TRBJ1-2; D is possibly TRBD1 (5 bases). This CDR3 contains 16 residues. Germline loops: CDR1 LGHNT, CDR2 FRNRAP. Trimming cost V 5 bases and J 1 base, with 17 bases left between them. The CDR3 loop is CASGRTGRSLNYGYTF. The CDR3 DNA reads as TGTGCTAGTGGTCGGACGGGGCGTTCACTTAACTATGGCTACACCTTC.

This rearrangement joins TRBV18 to TRBJ1-5; 12 bases agree with TRBD1. With V trimmed by 3 bases and J by 2 bases, 8 bases remained unmatched. Germline assignment: CDR1 KGHSH and CDR2 LQKENI. This CDR3 comprises 18 residues. In DNA, the CDR3 is TGTGCCAGCTCACCGGGACAGGGGGCTTTCTCGGGCAATCAGCCCCAGCATTTT. This encodes CASSPGQGAFSGNQPQHF.

V is TRBV29-1 and J is TRBJ1-1; weak D call: TRBD1 (6 bases). Deletions cut 1 base from V and 8 bases from J, with 29 bases between. CDR3 length: 18 residues. The germline V gene encodes CDR1 SQVTM and CDR2 ANQGSEA. The CDR3, as DNA: TGCAGCGTTGAAGTTCTCTTCGGGGGAATCCGGGACACGGAAGAAGCTTTCTTT. It codes for CSVEVLFGGIRDTEEAFF.

This chain connects TRBV11-2 to TRBJ2-7; TRBD1 is a possible D gene (5 bases). The CDR3 is 15 amino acids. With 0 bases removed from V and 3 bases from J, the gap between germline ends came to 12 bases. The germline gives CDR1 SGHAT, CDR2 FQNNGV. The CDR3 sequence is CASSLDPQGIYEQYF. Here the CDR3 DNA reads TGTGCCAGCAGCTTAGATCCCCAGGGTATCTACGAGCAGTACTTC.

The chain carries TRBV24-1 and TRBJ2-1; 10 bases align to TRBD2. Per the germline V gene, CDR1 is KGHDR and CDR2 is SFDVKD. The CDR3 loop spans 16 amino acids. J was trimmed by 2 bases and V by 4 bases; bases with no gene match: 4. The CDR3 DNA is TGTGCCACCAGTGACTCTACTAGCGGGGCCTACAATGAGCAGTTCTTC. It yields the protein CATSDSTSGAYNEQFF.

The V and J genes are TRBV10-3 and TRBJ2-5, with 7 bases lining up with TRBD1. The J segment lost 5 bases and the V segment lost 4 bases, leaving 4 bases of the junction unmatched. This CDR3 comprises 13 residues. Germline assignment: CDR1 ENHRY and CDR2 SYGVKD. The CDR3 protein is CAISVRGQETQYF. CDR3 DNA: TGTGCCATCAGTGTAAGGGGGCAGGAGACCCAGTACTTC.

The chain combines TRBV7-9 with TRBJ1-1; D is ambiguous. Germline V lookup: CDR1 SEHNR, CDR2 FQNEAQ (reference sequence). There are 13 residues in the CDR3. The V end lost 5 bases, the J end lost 8 bases, and 15 bases lay between the germline ends. CDR3 loop: CASSLRTLPEAFF. Written as DNA, the CDR3 is TGTGCCAGCAGCCTTAGGACTCTTCCAGAAGCTTTCTTT.

This sequence joins TRBV6-2 or TRBV6-3 and TRBJ1-1; 10 bases map to TRBD1. The V gene end was trimmed by 2 bases and the J gene end by 4 bases; junction bases not matched to a gene: 7. From germline, CDR1 is MNHEY and CDR2 SVGEGT. The CDR3 totals 16 residues. The CDR3: CASSYTGTGDPTEAFF. CDR3 DNA: TGTGCCAGCAGTTACACCGGGACAGGGGATCCCACTGAAGCTTTCTTT.